Each of the 13 T cell receptor beta chains below was sequenced from the same sample in a study of cytomegalovirus exposure and HLA in healthy donors listed by TCRdb under 2017. Receptor amplification or capture employed the immunoSEQ multiplex PCR assay. TCRdb provides this immuneACCESS table in a form limited to in-frame rearrangements. Some clones are lacking; in checked studies, under half of them reflect an unresolved V gene, and why the rest are absent is not known. The sample includes some 65,000 clones, with approximately 94% observed a single time. The top ten constitute about 4.3% of the sample. Sequenced sample: PBMCs. These receptors were obtained from a man younger than 30 in good health and CMV-seropositive.

The chain has TRBV19 and TRBJ1-1; D perhaps matches TRBD1 (6 bases). Trimming took off 3 bases at V and 1 base at J, with 12 bases between the two ends. CDR1 and CDR2 (germline): LNHDA, SQIVND (reference sequence). The CDR3 extends over 15 amino acids. CDR3 loop: CASSIVQGRNTEAFF. The DNA of the CDR3 is TGTGCCAGTAGTATTGTACAGGGTAGGAACACTGAAGCTTTCTTT.

The genes are TRBV7-3 and TRBJ1-2; no reliable D call. Trimming took off 11 bases at V and 2 bases at J, with 15 bases between the two ends. Germline V gene sequence: CDR1 SGHTA, CDR2 FQGTGA. This CDR3 spans 13 amino acids. CDR3 bases: TGTGCCTCTCCCCTAACCCGGAACTATGGCTACACCTTC. Translating gives CASPLTRNYGYTF.

The chain combines TRBV7-8 with TRBJ2-6; weak D call: TRBD1 (5 bases). V lost 5 bases and J 0 bases, leaving 14 bases between the germline ends. CDR1 and CDR2 from the germline V gene are SGHVS and FQNEAQ. The CDR3 is 17 residues long. The CDR3 DNA sequence: TGTGCCAGCAGCCTCGAGACAGTTGGCTCTGGGGCCAACGTCCTGACTTTC. Translated: CASSLETVGSGANVLTF.

The V and J genes are TRBV6-1 and TRBJ2-7; 8 bases line up with TRBD1. Per the germline V gene, CDR1 is MNHNS and CDR2 is SASEGT. The length of the CDR3 is 15 residues. After removal of 8 bases from V and 2 bases from J, the junction contained 11 bases not matched to a gene. In DNA form, the CDR3 reads TGTGCCAGCGCATCCTTACAGGGGGTTACCTACGAGCAGTACTTC. As protein: CASASLQGVTYEQYF.

The rearrangement links TRBV6-4 to TRBJ2-1; a weak D match, TRBD2 (6 bases). CDR1 is MRHNA, CDR2 SNTAGT, per germline. CDR3 length equals 15 residues. Trimming removed 6 bases from V and 2 bases from J, with 14 bases in between. The CDR3 DNA reads TGTGCCAGCAGCGAGGACGGGGGTACCTACAATGAGCAGTTCTTC. Translation: CASSEDGGTYNEQFF.

As DNA, the CDR3 is TGTGCCAGCAACCCAACAGGGGCCAACTACGAGCAGTACTTC. It codes for CASNPTGANYEQYF. The J gene is TRBJ2-7, the V gene TRBV2; TRBD1 matches at 7 bases. There are 14 residues in the CDR3. V dropped 7 bases and J dropped 3; count of bases not matched to a gene: 9. Germline-derived CDR1 and CDR2 are SNHLY and FYNNEI.

In this sample, this clone turned up once. The chain combines TRBV2 with TRBJ1-1; no clear D. Trimming left V 4 bases short and J 0 bases short, with 9 bases between. The V gene's germline CDR1 is SNHLY and CDR2 FYNNEI. The CDR3 is 14 amino acids. As DNA, the CDR3 is TGTGCCAGCAGTGCGGGGAGGTTGAACACTGAAGCTTTCTTT. Protein: CASSAGRLNTEAFF. Together with reference TRBV2 and TRBJ1-1, the CDR3 gives the full variable domain: EPEVTQTPSHQVTQMGQEVILRCVPISNHLYFYWYRQILGQKVEFLVSFYNNEISEKSEIFDDQFSVERPDGSNFTLKIRSTKLEDSAMYFCASSAGRLNTEAFFGQGTRLTVV.

This clone has just one count. This chain connects TRBV9 to TRBJ1-3; D possibly corresponds to TRBD1 (5 bases). Germline V lookup: CDR1 SGDLS, CDR2 YYNGEE. Trimming shortened V by 0 bases and J by 2 bases, and 12 bases separated the two germline ends. This CDR3 contains 16 residues. CDR3 residues: CASSVVAGSTGNTIYF. CDR3 DNA: TGTGCCAGCAGCGTAGTTGCAGGGTCTACTGGAAACACCATATATTTT.

This chain connects TRBV27 to TRBJ1-5; 8 bases line up with TRBD1. CDR1 is MNHEY, CDR2 SMNVEV, per germline (reference sequence). The CDR3 loop spans 15 amino acids. With V trimmed by 5 bases and J by 0 bases, 3 bases remained unmatched. CDR3 DNA: TGTGCCAGCAGTCAAGGACAGGGTAGCAATCAGCCCCAGCATTTT. Amino acids: CASSQGQGSNQPQHF.

The chain recombines TRBV11-2 with TRBJ2-1, with 10 nucleotides matching TRBD2. CDR1 and CDR2 from the germline V gene are SGHAT and FQNNGV. The CDR3 sequence is 17 residues long. J gave up 4 bases and V 0 bases, and 6 bases lay outside the gene matches. The CDR3 bases are TGTGCCAGCAGCTTAGAGGGACTAGCGCTTAAGTACAATGAGCAGTTCTTC. It specifies CASSLEGLALKYNEQFF. The full variable domain, its missing parts supplied by reference TRBV11-2 and TRBJ2-1, is EAGVAQSPRYKIIEKRQSVAFWCNPISGHATLYWYQQILGQGPKLLIQFQNNGVVDDSQLPKDRFSAERLKGVDSTLKIQPAKLEDSAVYLCASSLEGLALKYNEQFFGPGTRLTVL.

This clone has a handful of counts. The CDR3 DNA follows: TGTGCCTGGAGTGGCGGCCCGTACTATGGCTACACCTTC. Residues: CAWSGGPYYGYTF. V gene TRBV30 combines with J gene TRBJ1-2, with D uncertain. Per germline, CDR1 GTSNPN and CDR2 SVGIG (reference sequence). V was pared by 1 base and J by 3 bases, with 9 bases between. The CDR3 loop spans 13 amino acids. Based on the CDR3 plus reference TRBV30 and TRBJ1-2, the full variable domain is SQTIHQWPATLVQPVGSPLSLECTVEGTSNPNLYWYRQAAGRGLQLLFYSVGIGQISSEVPQNLSASRPQDRQFILSSKKLLLSDSGFYLCAWSGGPYYGYTFGSGTRLTVV.

The V gene is TRBV7-8, the J gene TRBJ1-3; 7 nucleotides line up with TRBD1. Trimming removed 6 bases from V and 4 bases from J; junction bases left unmatched: 6. The CDR3 totals 14 residues. Germline V gives CDR1 SGHVS, CDR2 FQNEAQ. In nucleotides, the CDR3 is TGTGCCAGCAGGCCCACAGGGGCCGGAAACACCATATATTTT. It is translated as CASRPTGAGNTIYF.

This chain connects TRBV6-5 to TRBJ2-5; the D gene is possibly TRBD2 (7 bases). The CDR3 totals 14 residues. Trimming stripped 4 bases from V and 4 bases from J, with 13 bases between. Germline assignment: CDR1 MNHEY and CDR2 SVGAGI. The CDR3 DNA reads as TGTGCCAGCAGTTTCGGGGGAGGGGGAGAGACCCAGTACTTC. This encodes CASSFGGGGETQYF.